The 5 T cell receptor beta chains below all came from one sample that was sequenced in a study of vaccination effects on CD4 cells after COVID-19. This table comes from immunoSEQ multiplex PCR, and its TCRdb copy is limited to in-frame clones, with some not included. The sample lists some 40,000 clones, 73% seen once, with about 35% in the top ten. Expansion of antigen-specific CD4+ T cells with viral peptide pools was carried out by the ViraFEST assay before sequencing. After about 10 days in culture, the CD4+ T cells were isolated. Confirmation by PCR established that the person had SARS-CoV-2 infection between March and December 2020. Antigen specificity for these receptors is unknown. Sequenced material: CD4+ T cells from PBMCs cultured with a peptide pool, taken before COVID-19 vaccination. Receptors originate from a human donor who had a prior SARS-CoV-2 infection.

The sample holds one count of this clone. The chain employs TRBV18 and TRBJ2-5, with TRBD1 identical over 9 bases. The germline gives CDR1 KGHSH, CDR2 LQKENI. Trimming cost V 3 bases and J 0 bases; bases outside gene matches: 11. The CDR3 is made up of 18 amino acids. In nucleotides, the CDR3 is TGTGCCAGCTCACCCGCGAGGGGACAGGGTCGCGACCAAGAGACCCAGTACTTC. This encodes CASSPARGQGRDQETQYF.

CDR3 bases: TGTGCCAGCAGCGCCAACCGGGACAGATACTCCTACGAGCAGTACTTC. This sequence encodes CASSANRDRYSYEQYF. The J gene is TRBJ2-7, the V gene TRBV11-1, with 7 bases aligning to TRBD1. This CDR3 comprises 16 residues. Trimming took 5 bases from V and 0 from J; bases not matched to a gene: 10. CDR1 SGHAT and CDR2 FQDESV come from the germline V gene (reference sequence).

The chain is built from TRBV2 and TRBJ1-2; unclear D gene. The CDR3 is made up of 15 amino acids. CDR1 and CDR2 (germline): SNHLY, FYNNEI. V was pared by 3 bases and J by 0 bases, with 11 bases between. As DNA, the CDR3 is TGTGCCAGCAGTGATAATCGGGTAACTAACTATGGCTACACCTTC. Translated, it gives CASSDNRVTNYGYTF. The whole variable domain, remainder taken from reference TRBV2 and TRBJ1-2, is EPEVTQTPSHQVTQMGQEVILRCVPISNHLYFYWYRQILGQKVEFLVSFYNNEISEKSEIFDDQFSVERPDGSNFTLKIRSTKLEDSAMYFCASSDNRVTNYGYTFGSGTRLTVV.

V usage is TRBV7-3 and J usage is TRBJ2-5; D may be TRBD2 (5 bases). Germline CDR1 and CDR2: SGHTA and FQGTGA. V dropped 2 bases and J dropped 3 bases, with 13 bases sitting between them. The CDR3 extends over 15 amino acids. The CDR3 DNA reads TGTGCCAGCAGCTTAGAGGTGGAGGCTAAAGAGACCCAGTACTTC. It is translated as CASSLEVEAKETQYF.

This clone has a handful of counts. The chain has TRBV6-5 and TRBJ2-3, with TRBD1 matching over 8 bases. V lost 6 bases to trimming and J lost 3 bases; unmatched junction nucleotides: 8. Germline lookup yields CDR1 MNHEY and CDR2 SVGAGI. This CDR3 has 15 amino acids. CDR3 DNA: TGTGCCAGCAGATTCCAGGGGGCTAGGACAGATACGCAGTATTTT. It encodes CASRFQGARTDTQYF.